The 5 T cell receptor beta chains below come from one sample, sequenced in a study of spatial heterogeneity in lung cancer. Time point meaning: sample taken at primary tumor resection. Each CDR3 protein is one row after TCRdb ran MiXCR on the 5' RACE reads. The sample shows 20,000 to 25,000 distinct CDR3 sequences, 4.5% to 5.5% of them seen only once. Sequenced material: PBMCs, taken at surgery. The receptors were gathered from a male donor with early-stage non-small cell lung cancer.

This clonotype was recorded at least ten times. This chain uses TRBV29-1 with TRBJ1-1; maybe TRBD1 (6 bases). V was shortened by 6 bases and J by 5 bases, with 22 bases between the two germline ends. Per germline, CDR1 SQVTM and CDR2 ANQGSEA. This CDR3 spans 15 amino acids. The CDR3 sequence: CSVWTEALHSTEAFF. CDR3 DNA: TGCAGCGTCTGGACAGAGGCCCTCCATAGTACTGAAGCTTTCTTT. Together with reference TRBV29-1 and TRBJ1-1, the CDR3 gives the full variable domain: SAVISQKPSRDICQRGTSLTIQCQVDSQVTMMFWYRQQPGQSLTLIATANQGSEATYESGFVIDKFPISRPNLTFSTLTVSNMSPEDSSIYLCSVWTEALHSTEAFFGQGTRLTVV.

This clonotype showed up just a few times. The genes are TRBV15 and TRBJ2-2, with D maybe TRBD2 (5 bases). The CDR3 is 14 amino acids. Germline loops: CDR1 LNHNV, CDR2 YYDKDF (reference sequence). V was clipped by 3 bases and J by 7 bases, with 12 bases between them. The DNA for the CDR3 is TGTGCCACCAGCAGGTTAGCGAAAGGCGGGGAGCTGTTTTTT. Amino acids: CATSRLAKGGELFF.

This clonotype has at least ten counts. The rearrangement joins TRBV2 to TRBJ1-2; D is ambiguous. CDR3 length: 13 amino acids. V was pared by 3 bases and J by 4 bases, with 9 bases between. Germline V gives CDR1 SNHLY, CDR2 FYNNEI. The CDR3: CASSEGVSYGYTF. The CDR3 bases are TGTGCCAGCAGTGAGGGAGTGAGCTATGGCTACACCTTC.

Many counts were recorded for this clonotype. V and J are TRBV12-3 or TRBV12-4 and TRBJ2-5, with D perhaps TRBD1 (5 bases). Trimming removed 8 bases from V and 1 base from J, with 11 bases in between. There are 13 residues in the CDR3. The CDR3 spells CASLLQGQETQYF. Written as DNA, the CDR3 is TGTGCCAGCCTTCTCCAGGGCCAAGAGACCCAGTACTTC.

This clonotype is classed as medium-sized. The rearrangement joins TRBV29-1 to TRBJ1-1; no clear D gene. This CDR3 comprises 10 residues. Trimming took off 7 bases at V and 3 bases at J, with 6 bases between the two ends. Looked up from germline, CDR1 is SQVTM and CDR2 is ANQGSEA. CDR3 region: CSGSHTEAFF. The CDR3 DNA follows: TGCAGCGGTAGTCACACTGAAGCTTTCTTT.